This T cell receptor (beta chain) stems from a study of cytomegalovirus exposure and HLA in healthy donors. The V gene's germline CDR1 is SGHRS and CDR2 YFSETQ. The CDR3 is 17 amino acids. Trimming cost V 2 bases and J 3 bases; bases outside gene matches: 10. PCR was performed using 60 Vbeta and 13 Jbeta primers. The protocol was immunoSEQ multiplex PCR, while the TCRdb copy is restricted to in-frame clones and leaves out a portion. In total, the table holds 150,000 to 200,000 clones. Sequencing was done on a sample of PBMCs. This receptor was obtained from a man aged 25-40 years in good health and CMV-seronegative. The chain joins TRBV5-1 to TRBJ2-2; 7 bases are shared with TRBD2. CDR3 loop: CASSFKTSAWDTGELFF. The CDR3 DNA reads TGCGCCAGCAGCTTTAAAACTAGCGCATGGGACACCGGGGAGCTGTTTTTT.